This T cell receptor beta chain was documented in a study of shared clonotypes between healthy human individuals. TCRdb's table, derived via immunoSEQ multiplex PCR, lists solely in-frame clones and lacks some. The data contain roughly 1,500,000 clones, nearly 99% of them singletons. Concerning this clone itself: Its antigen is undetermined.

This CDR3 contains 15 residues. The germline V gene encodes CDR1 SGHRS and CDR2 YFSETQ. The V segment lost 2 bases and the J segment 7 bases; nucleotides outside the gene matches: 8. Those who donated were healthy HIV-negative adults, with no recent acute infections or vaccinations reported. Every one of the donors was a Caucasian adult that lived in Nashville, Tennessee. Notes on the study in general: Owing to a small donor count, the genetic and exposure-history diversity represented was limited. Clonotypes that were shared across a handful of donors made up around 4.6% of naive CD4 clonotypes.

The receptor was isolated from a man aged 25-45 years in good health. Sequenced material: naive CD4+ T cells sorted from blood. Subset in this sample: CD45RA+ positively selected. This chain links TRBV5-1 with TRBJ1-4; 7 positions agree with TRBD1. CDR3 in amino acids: CASSFLGGEGEKLFF. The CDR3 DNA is TGCGCCAGCAGCTTCTTAGGGGGCGAGGGTGAAAAACTGTTTTTT. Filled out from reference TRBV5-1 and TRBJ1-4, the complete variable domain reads KAGVTQTPRYLIKTRGQQVTLSCSPISGHRSVSWYQQTPGQGLQFLFEYFSETQRNKGNFPGRFSGRQFSNSRSEMNVSTLELGDSALYLCASSFLGGEGEKLFFGSGTQLSVL.